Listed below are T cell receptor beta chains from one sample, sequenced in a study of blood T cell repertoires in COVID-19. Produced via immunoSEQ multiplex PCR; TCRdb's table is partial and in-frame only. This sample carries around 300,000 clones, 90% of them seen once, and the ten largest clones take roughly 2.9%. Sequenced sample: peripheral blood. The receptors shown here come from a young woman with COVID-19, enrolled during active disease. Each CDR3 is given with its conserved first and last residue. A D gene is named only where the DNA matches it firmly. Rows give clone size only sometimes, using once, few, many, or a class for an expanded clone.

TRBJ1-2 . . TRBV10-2 TGCGCCAGCAGTGACGACTTACAGGTTAACTATGGCTACACCTTC CASSDDLQVNYGYTF
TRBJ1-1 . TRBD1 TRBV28 TGTGCCAGCAGTTTACGACAGGGGGCAAGTGAAGCTTTCTTT CASSLRQGASEAFF
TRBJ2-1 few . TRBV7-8 TGTGCCAGCAGCTCGGAAGGTAGACTTGTGAGGAATGAGCAGTTCTTC CASSSEGRLVRNEQFF
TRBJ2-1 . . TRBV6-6 TGTGCCAGCAGTACCCGCCTAGCGAGCTCCTACAATGAGCAGTTCTTC CASSTRLASSYNEQFF
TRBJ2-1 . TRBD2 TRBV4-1 TGCGCCAGCAGCCAAGACGACGGGAGGATGTATGAGCAGTTCTTC CASSQDDGRMYEQFF
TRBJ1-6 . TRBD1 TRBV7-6 TGTGCCAGCAGCTTAGAGGGGGACAGGGGTTCACCCCTCCACTTT CASSLEGDRGSPLHF
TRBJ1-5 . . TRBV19 TGTGCCAGTACGGAACAGGTCAATCAGCCCCAGCATTTT CASTEQVNQPQHF
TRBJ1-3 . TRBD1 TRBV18 TGTGCCAGCTCACCCACGACAGGGAGTGGAAACACCATATATTTT CASSPTTGSGNTIYF
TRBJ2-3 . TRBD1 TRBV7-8 TGTGCCAGCAGTTCGGGACAGGGACCAGATACGCAGTATTTT CASSSGQGPDTQYF
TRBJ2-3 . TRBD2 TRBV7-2 TGTGCCAGCAGCTTTAGCGGGACTAGCACAGATACGCAGTATTTT CASSFSGTSTDTQYF
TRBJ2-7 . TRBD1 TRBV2 TGTGCCAGCAGCCCGCAGGGGGCAGCCTACGAGCAGTACTTC CASSPQGAAYEQYF
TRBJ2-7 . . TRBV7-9 TGTGCCAGCAGCTTAGAGGCTAGCGAGAGTTACGAGCAGTACTTC CASSLEASESYEQYF
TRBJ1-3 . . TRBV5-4 TGTGCCAGCAGCTTGGCCAGGGACTCTGGAAACACCATATATTTT CASSLARDSGNTIYF
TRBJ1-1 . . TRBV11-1 TGTGCCAGCAGCTTAGCGGGCCGAAAGACGTACGGGAACACTGAAGCTTTCTTT CASSLAGRKTYGNTEAFF
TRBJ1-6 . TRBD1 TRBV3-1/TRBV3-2 TGTGCCAGCAGCCACGCAGACAGGGACGGTTCACCCCTCCACTTT CASSHADRDGSPLHF
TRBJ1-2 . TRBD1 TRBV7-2 TGTGCCAGCAGCTTAGGACAGGGGGCGGGGTATGGCTACACCTTC CASSLGQGAGYGYTF
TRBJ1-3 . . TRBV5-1 TGCGCCAGCAGCTTGAACCTACCCGGGACACCTGGAAACACCATATATTTT CASSLNLPGTPGNTIYF